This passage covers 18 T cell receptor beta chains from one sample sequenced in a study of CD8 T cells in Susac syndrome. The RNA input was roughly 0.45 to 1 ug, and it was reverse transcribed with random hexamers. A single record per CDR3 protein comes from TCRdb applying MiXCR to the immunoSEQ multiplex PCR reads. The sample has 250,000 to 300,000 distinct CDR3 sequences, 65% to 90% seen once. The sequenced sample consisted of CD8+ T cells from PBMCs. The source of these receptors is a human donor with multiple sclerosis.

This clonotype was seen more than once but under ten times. The CDR3 sequence is CASSVVLGSYEQYF. DNA of the CDR3: TGTGCCAGCAGTGTGGTCCTGGGGTCCTACGAGCAGTACTTC. The gene calls are TRBV27 and TRBJ2-7, with D hard to call. The V end was cut by 5 bases, the J end by 1 base, with 12 bases between. The CDR3 extends over 14 amino acids. Germline V gene sequence: CDR1 MNHEY, CDR2 SMNVEV (reference sequence).

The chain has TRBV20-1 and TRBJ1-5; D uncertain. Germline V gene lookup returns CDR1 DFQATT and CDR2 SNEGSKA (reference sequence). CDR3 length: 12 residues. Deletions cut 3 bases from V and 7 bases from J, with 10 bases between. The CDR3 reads CSARAERQPQHF. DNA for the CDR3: TGCAGTGCTAGGGCAGAACGACAGCCCCAGCATTTT.

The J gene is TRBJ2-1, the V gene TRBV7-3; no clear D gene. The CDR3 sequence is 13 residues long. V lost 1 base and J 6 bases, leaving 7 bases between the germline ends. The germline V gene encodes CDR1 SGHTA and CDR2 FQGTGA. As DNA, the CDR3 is TGTGCCAGCAGCTTAATACACGGCAATGAGCAGTTCTTC. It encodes CASSLIHGNEQFF. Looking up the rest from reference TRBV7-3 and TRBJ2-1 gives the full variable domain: GAGVSQTPSNKVTEKGKYVELRCDPISGHTALYWYRQSLGQGPEFLIYFQGTGAADDSGLPNDRFFAVRPEGSVSTLKIQRTERGDSAVYLCASSLIHGNEQFFGPGTRLTVL.

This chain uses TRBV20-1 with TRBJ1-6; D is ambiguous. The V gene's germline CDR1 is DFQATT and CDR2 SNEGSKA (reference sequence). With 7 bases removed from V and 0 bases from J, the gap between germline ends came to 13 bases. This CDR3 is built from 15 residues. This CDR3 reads CSVGRSSSYNSPLHF. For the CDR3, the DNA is TGCAGTGTGGGCAGGTCTAGCTCCTATAATTCACCCCTCCACTTT.

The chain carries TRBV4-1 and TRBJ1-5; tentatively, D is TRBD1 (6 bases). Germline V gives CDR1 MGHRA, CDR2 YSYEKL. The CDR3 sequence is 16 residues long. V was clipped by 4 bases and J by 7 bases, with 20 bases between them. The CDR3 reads CASSRTLIAGDQPQHF. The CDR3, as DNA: TGCGCCAGCAGCCGGACCCTTATCGCAGGGGACCAGCCCCAGCATTTT.

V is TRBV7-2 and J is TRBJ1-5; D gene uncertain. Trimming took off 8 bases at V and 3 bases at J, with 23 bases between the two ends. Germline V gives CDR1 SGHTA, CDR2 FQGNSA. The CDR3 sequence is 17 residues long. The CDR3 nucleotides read TGTGCCAGCGTCTTTCAGCGGCAGCGAAACGCCAATCAGCCCCAGCATTTT. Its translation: CASVFQRQRNANQPQHF.

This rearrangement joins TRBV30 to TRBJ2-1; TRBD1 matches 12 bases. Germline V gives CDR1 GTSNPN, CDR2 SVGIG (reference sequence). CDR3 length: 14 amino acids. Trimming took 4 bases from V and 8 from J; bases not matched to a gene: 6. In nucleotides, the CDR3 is TGTGCCTGGACCCCGGGACAGGGGGCCGATGAGCAGTTCTTC. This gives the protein CAWTPGQGADEQFF.

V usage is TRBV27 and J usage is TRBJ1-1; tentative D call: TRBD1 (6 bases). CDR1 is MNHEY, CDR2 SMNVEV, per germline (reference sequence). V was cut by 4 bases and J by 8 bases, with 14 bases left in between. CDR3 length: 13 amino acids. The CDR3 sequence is CASSSNDRFEAFF. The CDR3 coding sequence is TGTGCCAGCAGTTCCAACGACAGGTTCGAAGCTTTCTTT.

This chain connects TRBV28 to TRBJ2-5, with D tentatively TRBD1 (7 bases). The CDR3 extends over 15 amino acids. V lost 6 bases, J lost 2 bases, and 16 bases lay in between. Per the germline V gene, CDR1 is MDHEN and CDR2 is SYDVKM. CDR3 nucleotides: TGTGCCAGCAGCGACCTACAGGGGAGGCAAGAGACCCAGTACTTC. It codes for CASSDLQGRQETQYF.

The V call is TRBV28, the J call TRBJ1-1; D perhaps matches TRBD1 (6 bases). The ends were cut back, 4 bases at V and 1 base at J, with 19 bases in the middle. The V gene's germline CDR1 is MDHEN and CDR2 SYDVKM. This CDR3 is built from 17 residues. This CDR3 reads CASSYPLGGAGNTEAFF. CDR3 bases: TGTGCCAGCAGTTACCCTTTAGGGGGGGCAGGGAACACTGAAGCTTTCTTT. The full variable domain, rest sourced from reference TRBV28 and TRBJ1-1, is DVKVTQSSRYLVKRTGEKVFLECVQDMDHENMFWYRQDPGLGLRLIYFSYDVKMKEKGDIPEGYSVSREKKERFSLILESASTNQTSMYLCASSYPLGGAGNTEAFFGQGTRLTVV.

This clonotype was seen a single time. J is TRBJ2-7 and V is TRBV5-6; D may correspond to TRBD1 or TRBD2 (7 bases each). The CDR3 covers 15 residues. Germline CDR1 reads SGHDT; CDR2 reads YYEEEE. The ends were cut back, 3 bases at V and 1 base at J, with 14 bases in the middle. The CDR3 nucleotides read TGTGCCAGCAGCTGGGAGGGGGCAGGGTCCTACGAGCAGTACTTC. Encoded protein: CASSWEGAGSYEQYF. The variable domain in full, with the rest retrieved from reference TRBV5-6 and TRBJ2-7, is DAGVTQSPTHLIKTRGQQVTLRCSPKSGHDTVSWYQQALGQGPQFIFQYYEEEERQRGNFPDRFSGHQFPNYSSELNVNALLLGDSALYLCASSWEGAGSYEQYFGPGTRLTVT.

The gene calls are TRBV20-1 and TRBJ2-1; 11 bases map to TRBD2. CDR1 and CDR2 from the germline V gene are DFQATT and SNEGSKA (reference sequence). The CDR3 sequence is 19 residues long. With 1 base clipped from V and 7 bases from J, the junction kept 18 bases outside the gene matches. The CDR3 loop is CSARGQTGLAEGYRNEQFF. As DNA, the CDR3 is TGCAGTGCTAGAGGCCAAACGGGACTAGCGGAAGGATACCGAAATGAGCAGTTCTTC.

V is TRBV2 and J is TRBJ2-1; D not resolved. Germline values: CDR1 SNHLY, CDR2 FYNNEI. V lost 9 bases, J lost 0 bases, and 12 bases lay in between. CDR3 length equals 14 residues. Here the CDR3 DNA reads TGTGCCAGGGAGACTGCGGACTCCTACAATGAGCAGTTCTTC. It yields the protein CARETADSYNEQFF.

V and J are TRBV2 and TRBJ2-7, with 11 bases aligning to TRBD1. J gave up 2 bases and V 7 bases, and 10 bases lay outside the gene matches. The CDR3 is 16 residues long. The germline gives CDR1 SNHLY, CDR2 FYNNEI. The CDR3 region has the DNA TGTGCCAGCACCGACTGGGGGGGACAGGGGGCCTACGAGCAGTACTTC. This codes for CASTDWGGQGAYEQYF.

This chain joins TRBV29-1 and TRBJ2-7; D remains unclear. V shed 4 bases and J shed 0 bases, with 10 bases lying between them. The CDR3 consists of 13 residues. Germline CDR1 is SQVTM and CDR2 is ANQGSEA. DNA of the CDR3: TGCAGCGTTGTTCTCTTACCCTCCTACGAGCAGTACTTC. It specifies CSVVLLPSYEQYF.

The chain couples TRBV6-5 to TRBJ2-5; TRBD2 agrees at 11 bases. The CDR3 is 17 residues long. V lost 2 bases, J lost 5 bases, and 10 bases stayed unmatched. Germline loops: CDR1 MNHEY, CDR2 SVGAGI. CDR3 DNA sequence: TGTGCCAGCAGTTACGCTAGCGGGAGGCCCACTAGGGAGACCCAGTACTTC. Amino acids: CASSYASGRPTRETQYF.

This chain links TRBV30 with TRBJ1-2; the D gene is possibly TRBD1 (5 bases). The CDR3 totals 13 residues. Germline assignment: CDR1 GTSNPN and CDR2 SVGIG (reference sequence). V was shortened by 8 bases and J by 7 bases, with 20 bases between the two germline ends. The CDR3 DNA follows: TGTGCCCGGGCCACCCGTTGGGGGTCTGGCTACACCTTC. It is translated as CARATRWGSGYTF.

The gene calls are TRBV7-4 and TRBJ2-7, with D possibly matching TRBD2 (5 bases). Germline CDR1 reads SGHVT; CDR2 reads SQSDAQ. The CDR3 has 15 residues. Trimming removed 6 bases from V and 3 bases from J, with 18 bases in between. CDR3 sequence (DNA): TGTGCCAGCAGTTCCTACTCCGGGATCGACTACGAGCAGTACTTC. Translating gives CASSSYSGIDYEQYF.